This TCR beta chain derives from a study of tumor-infiltrating lymphocytes in primary liver carcinoma. Unsorted bulk tissue, about 17-34 mg of it, served as the source for co-extraction of RNA and DNA. Researchers took samples from five separate regions of each tumor. Each tumor sample had over 75% viable tumor cells. The CDR3 has 13 amino acids. CDR1 and CDR2 (germline): MNHEY, SVGAGI. Comments on this clonotype: Its antigen is as yet unknown. At one end, the junction sequence differs from germline, possibly due to a read error.

Total RNA (roughly 550 ng) served as template for TCR beta cDNA synthesis primed by a constant-region primer. Three nested multiplex PCR rounds, a slightly modified ARM-PCR method, built the TCR beta libraries. Each of the first two PCR rounds ran approximately 9 cycles with TRBV1-TRBV30 forward and C-beta reverse primers. TCRdb independently ran MiXCR on the multiplex PCR reads; one entry per CDR3 protein. The repertoire has 65,000 to 90,000 distinct CDR3 sequences, about three quarters of them found once; the top ten carry roughly a fifth. Overall study results and limits: Just around 7.5-25% of top clones spanned all five tumor regions.

The chain couples TRBV6-5 to TRBJ2-2; no clear D gene. The specimen sequenced was liver tumor tissue from sampling region 1. Stated subset: tumor region T1, superior pole. The source of this sequence is a man in his forties with primary liver carcinoma and hepatitis B virus infection. DNA of the CDR3: TGTGCCGGCAGCCCCCGGTACATCGGGGAGCTGTTTTTT. It translates to CAGSPRYIGELFF.